The 29 T cell receptor beta chains given below trace back to one sample, sequenced in a study of blood T cell repertoires in COVID-19. TCRdb keeps only in-frame clones here, not all; method: immunoSEQ multiplex PCR. The sample records fewer than 200,000 clones, 86% being singletons. Material for sequencing was peripheral blood. The receptor source for this set is a man in his 70s with active or convalescent COVID-19.

About this clone: The CDR3 does not end in the conserved phenylalanine or tryptophan, so this is likely a read error. The limits of the CDR3 on the DNA are not certain, so only TCRdb's listed CDR3 is given. CDR3 sequence: CASSNGQNLWY. The chain couples TRBV19 to TRBJ1-2; TRBD1, the D gene given by the table, was not confirmed from the DNA. The CDR3 has 11 residues if both end residues are counted. Germline-derived CDR1 and CDR2 are LNHDA and SQIVND (reference sequence).

This chain connects TRBV19 to TRBJ2-2; 7 bases are a match to TRBD1. V shed 8 bases, J shed 3 bases, and the junction held 6 bases outside the gene matches. This CDR3 spans 14 amino acids. CDR1 and CDR2 (germline): LNHDA, SQIVND (reference sequence). CDR3: CASSEQGYTGELFF. The CDR3 DNA is TGTGCCAGTTCGGAACAGGGGTACACCGGGGAGCTGTTTTTT.

The rearrangement uses TRBV29-1 and TRBJ1-1; D is perhaps TRBD1 (6 bases). The CDR3 has 12 amino acids. Germline V gives CDR1 SQVTM, CDR2 ANQGSEA. V gave up 3 bases and J gave up 4 bases, with 9 bases separating them. Here the CDR3 reads CSVEGASTEAFF. CDR3 DNA sequence: TGCAGCGTTGAGGGGGCTAGCACTGAAGCTTTCTTT.

The rearrangement links TRBV5-6 to TRBJ1-2; D is ambiguous. Per the germline V gene, CDR1 is SGHDT and CDR2 is YYEEEE. Between the trimmed V and J ends, which lost 4 bases and 5 bases, there was a span of 12 bases. CDR3 length: 13 residues. For the CDR3, the DNA is TGTGCCAGCAGCCTCCGGGAGTTTTATGGCTACACCTTC. Its protein product is CASSLREFYGYTF.

The chain recombines TRBV19 with TRBJ2-5; TRBD1 might be the D (6 bases). Germline CDR1 LNHDA, CDR2 SQIVND (reference sequence). Trimming shortened V by 4 bases and J by 4 bases, and 19 bases separated the two germline ends. CDR3 length: 16 amino acids. The CDR3 reads CASSTPGAPEGETQYF. CDR3 sequence (DNA): TGTGCCAGTAGTACCCCAGGGGCCCCTGAGGGAGAGACCCAGTACTTC. The entire variable domain, with the rest obtained from reference TRBV19 and TRBJ2-5, is as follows: DGGITQSPKYLFRKEGQNVTLSCEQNLNHDAMYWYRQDPGQGLRLIYYSQIVNDFQKGDIAEGYSVSREKKESFPLTVTSAQKNPTAFYLCASSTPGAPEGETQYFGPGTRLLVL.

This clone was seen only once. The chain carries TRBV18 and TRBJ1-1, with D unresolved. The germline V gene encodes CDR1 KGHSH and CDR2 LQKENI. The CDR3 has 14 amino acids. Trimming took off 6 bases at V and 1 base at J, with 12 bases between the two ends. CDR3 protein: CASSQAQRNTEAFF. The CDR3, as DNA: TGTGCCAGCTCCCAAGCACAGAGGAACACTGAAGCTTTCTTT.

The chain is built from TRBV28 and TRBJ1-5; D possibly corresponds to TRBD1 (6 bases). Germline CDR1 and CDR2: MDHEN and SYDVKM. The CDR3 totals 16 residues. V was trimmed by 7 bases and J by 11 bases, leaving 27 bases between them. CDR3: CASTYTGQGGGLAQHF. The CDR3 DNA sequence: TGTGCCAGCACCTATACTGGACAAGGGGGTGGTTTGGCCCAGCATTTT.

J is TRBJ1-5 and V is TRBV24-1; D is undetermined. This CDR3 has 13 amino acids. The V gene lost 5 bases and the J gene lost 9 bases, with 13 bases spanning the gap. The germline CDR1 and CDR2 sequences are KGHDR and SFDVKD. The CDR3 here is CATSASGRGPQHF. The CDR3 DNA is TGTGCCACCAGTGCCTCCGGCCGGGGGCCCCAGCATTTT.

The V and J genes are TRBV28 and TRBJ1-4; D is possibly TRBD1 (5 bases). The CDR3 has 14 residues. Trimming stripped 6 bases from V and 8 bases from J, with 16 bases between. Germline lookup yields CDR1 MDHEN and CDR2 SYDVKM. This CDR3 is CASSPTGGNEKLFF. The CDR3 nucleotides read TGTGCCAGCAGCCCAACGGGGGGGAACGAAAAACTGTTTTTT.

V and J are TRBV19 and TRBJ2-3, with D unclear. This CDR3 is 13 amino acids long. Per the germline V gene, CDR1 is LNHDA and CDR2 is SQIVND (reference sequence). V was clipped by 7 bases and J by 4 bases, with 12 bases between them. CDR3 region: CASKPGYADTQYF. CDR3 sequence (DNA): TGTGCCAGTAAACCCGGGTATGCAGATACGCAGTATTTT.

The chain joins TRBV18 to TRBJ2-7; D call uncertain. The CDR3 loop spans 13 amino acids. Per germline, CDR1 KGHSH and CDR2 LQKENI. V gave up 2 bases and J gave up 6 bases, with 11 bases separating them. The CDR3 here is CASSPNTAREQYF. CDR3 in DNA: TGTGCCAGCTCACCAAACACCGCCCGCGAGCAGTACTTC.

The genes are TRBV18 and TRBJ1-1, with D tentatively TRBD1 (6 bases). The CDR3 is 14 amino acids. CDR1 is KGHSH, CDR2 LQKENI, per germline. V was cut by 6 bases and J by 1 base, with 12 bases left in between. CDR3 loop: CASSRQEKNTEAFF. For the CDR3, the DNA is TGTGCCAGCTCGCGACAGGAGAAGAACACTGAAGCTTTCTTT.

CDR3 in amino acids: CASSSQGARKLFF. CDR3 in DNA: TGTGCCAGTAGCAGCCAGGGGGCGCGGAAACTGTTTTTT. The chain couples TRBV19 to TRBJ1-4; 8 bases line up with TRBD1. The CDR3 covers 13 residues. CDR1 is LNHDA and CDR2 is SQIVND in the germline V gene (reference sequence). J was trimmed by 11 bases and V by 6 bases; bases with no gene match: 8.

The genes are TRBV28 and TRBJ2-7, with a possible D match to TRBD1 (7 bases). This CDR3 contains 14 residues. Trimming removed 3 bases at V and 5 bases at J, with 14 bases between. Looked up from germline, CDR1 is MDHEN and CDR2 is SYDVKM. DNA of the CDR3: TGTGCCAGCAGTTTGGGAGGACAGGTCAACGAGCAGTACTTC. It yields the protein CASSLGGQVNEQYF. Full variable domain (missing parts from reference TRBV28 and TRBJ2-7): DVKVTQSSRYLVKRTGEKVFLECVQDMDHENMFWYRQDPGLGLRLIYFSYDVKMKEKGDIPEGYSVSREKKERFSLILESASTNQTSMYLCASSLGGQVNEQYFGPGTRLTVT.

This clone occurred once. The J gene is TRBJ2-3, the V gene TRBV15, with a possible D match to TRBD2 (6 bases). V lost 3 bases, J lost 1 base, and 20 bases lay in between. Germline V gene lookup returns CDR1 LNHNV and CDR2 YYDKDF (reference sequence). This CDR3 spans 18 amino acids. CDR3 DNA: TGTGCCACCAGCAGGACCCCATCAGTACTAGCCGGCACAGATACGCAGTATTTT. This gives the protein CATSRTPSVLAGTDTQYF.

CDR3 sequence: CASSLRRTGGKDTQYF. As DNA, the CDR3 is TGTGCCAGCAGCTTAAGGCGGACAGGAGGGAAAGATACGCAGTATTTT. The gene calls are TRBV7-2 and TRBJ2-3; TRBD1 might be the D (7 bases). With 2 bases removed from V and 5 bases from J, the gap between germline ends came to 17 bases. The CDR3 extends over 16 amino acids. CDR1 is SGHTA, CDR2 FQGNSA, per germline.

The V and J genes are TRBV7-2 and TRBJ1-2; tentatively, D is TRBD1 (6 bases). CDR3 length: 14 amino acids. The germline gives CDR1 SGHTA, CDR2 FQGNSA. Trimming pared 5 bases from V and 1 base from J, leaving 11 bases between. CDR3 in amino acids: CASSKTGLNYGYTF. CDR3 coding DNA: TGTGCCAGCAGCAAGACAGGACTTAACTATGGCTACACCTTC. Full variable domain (remainder filled in from reference TRBV7-2 and TRBJ1-2): GAGVSQSPSNKVTEKGKDVELRCDPISGHTALYWYRQSLGQGLEFLIYFQGNSAPDKSGLPSDRFSAERTGGSVSTLTIQRTQQEDSAVYLCASSKTGLNYGYTFGSGTRLTVV.

This clone was detected only once. The chain joins TRBV2 to TRBJ2-7; TRBD1 is a possible D gene (6 bases). Trimming cost V 2 bases and J 4 bases, with 18 bases left between them. Germline CDR1 reads SNHLY; CDR2 reads FYNNEI. The CDR3 spans 16 residues. CDR3 loop: CASSERLRDNYYEQYF. The CDR3 DNA follows: TGTGCCAGCAGTGAAAGATTACGGGACAATTATTACGAGCAGTACTTC.

The chain joins TRBV18 to TRBJ1-1, with a possible D match to TRBD1 (6 bases). The germline V gene encodes CDR1 KGHSH and CDR2 LQKENI. The CDR3 has 17 residues. Trimming left V 1 base short and J 0 bases short, with 15 bases between. The CDR3 coding sequence is TGTGCCAGCTCACCACAGCGCCCAGGGGCCATGAACACTGAAGCTTTCTTT. It encodes CASSPQRPGAMNTEAFF.

This chain joins TRBV5-1 and TRBJ1-5; 10 positions agree with TRBD1. CDR1 is SGHRS, CDR2 YFSETQ, per germline. The CDR3 runs 15 residues. With 3 bases clipped from V and 5 bases from J, the junction kept 5 bases outside the gene matches. CDR3 loop: CASSSGGTGDQPQHF. CDR3 bases: TGCGCCAGCAGCTCTGGTGGGACAGGGGATCAGCCCCAGCATTTT.

This clone occurred once. This rearrangement joins TRBV11-2 to TRBJ2-7, with D possibly TRBD1 on 6 matching bases. The CDR3 runs 14 residues. Germline-derived CDR1 and CDR2 are SGHAT and FQNNGV. V dropped 0 bases and J dropped 3 bases, with 9 bases sitting between them. The CDR3 reads CASSLEGRGYEQYF. The CDR3 DNA follows: TGTGCCAGCAGCTTAGAGGGCAGGGGCTACGAGCAGTACTTC.

This clone appeared once. The chain carries TRBV30 and TRBJ1-5; D uncertain. The germline V gene has CDR1 GTSNPN and CDR2 SVGIG (reference sequence). The V and J ends lost 0 bases and 4 bases respectively, with 7 bases between them. The CDR3 has 13 amino acids. This CDR3 reads CAWSVSRNQPQHF. As DNA, the CDR3 is TGTGCCTGGAGTGTATCTAGGAATCAGCCCCAGCATTTT.

This clone was seen only once. Other nucleotide sequences in the sample specify the same CDR3. This chain joins TRBV27 and TRBJ2-3, with 13 bases identical to TRBD2. The germline V gene encodes CDR1 MNHEY and CDR2 SMNVEV (reference sequence). With 6 bases clipped from V and 3 bases from J, the junction kept 9 bases outside the gene matches. The CDR3 covers 17 residues. The DNA of the CDR3 is TGTGCCAGCAGCCCCCCTCGGACTAGCGGGAGTACAGATACGCAGTATTTT. Translated: CASSPPRTSGSTDTQYF.

This clone was found a few times. V and J are TRBV28 and TRBJ2-5; 12 nucleotides line up with TRBD2. Germline V gene lookup returns CDR1 MDHEN and CDR2 SYDVKM. Unmatched junction bases numbered 7, after V lost 7 bases and J lost 4 bases. The CDR3 contains 15 residues. The CDR3, as DNA: TGTGCCAGCAATAGCCTAGCGGGAGGGGGAGAGACCCAGTACTTC. Translating gives CASNSLAGGGETQYF.

The J gene is TRBJ2-1, the V gene TRBV7-2; weak D call: TRBD2 (5 bases). The length of the CDR3 is 16 residues. The germline gives CDR1 SGHTA, CDR2 FQGNSA. V lost 3 bases, J lost 3 bases, and 15 bases lay in between. This CDR3 reads CASSFTLALSYNEQFF. The CDR3 DNA is TGTGCCAGCAGCTTTACCCTAGCTCTGAGCTACAATGAGCAGTTCTTC.

The rearrangement links TRBV19 to TRBJ1-2, with 7 bases identical to TRBD1. V lost 7 bases to trimming and J lost 2 bases; unmatched junction nucleotides: 7. Germline-derived CDR1 and CDR2 are LNHDA and SQIVND (reference sequence). The CDR3 sequence is 14 residues long. In DNA, the CDR3 is TGTGCCAGTACCCCGGCGGGACAGAACTATGGCTACACCTTC. Translated, it gives CASTPAGQNYGYTF.

The V call is TRBV7-2, the J call TRBJ1-4, with a tentative D call TRBD1 (6 bases). The germline V gene has CDR1 SGHTA and CDR2 FQGNSA. CDR3 length: 15 residues. V was clipped by 2 bases and J by 7 bases, with 14 bases between them. The CDR3 DNA is TGTGCCAGCAGCTTACACGGGGGGCAAGGTGAAAAACTGTTTTTT. Amino acid sequence: CASSLHGGQGEKLFF.

This clone appeared a few times. The chain links TRBV11-2 to TRBJ1-1; D unresolved. Germline values: CDR1 SGHAT, CDR2 FQNNGV. The germline V and J ends were trimmed by 5 bases and 6 bases, with 16 bases remaining between them. This CDR3 has 14 amino acids. The CDR3 spells CASSAGHQRAEAFF. CDR3 nucleotides: TGTGCCAGCAGCGCCGGGCACCAGAGGGCTGAAGCTTTCTTT.

The chain couples TRBV14 to TRBJ2-2; 9 bases match TRBD1. The trim removed 3 bases at V and 6 bases at J, leaving 5 bases unmatched. This CDR3 region has 15 residues. Looked up from germline, CDR1 is SGHDN and CDR2 is FVKESK. CDR3 loop: CASSQGQGGPGELFF. In DNA, the CDR3 is TGTGCCAGCAGCCAGGGACAGGGAGGCCCCGGGGAGCTGTTTTTT.